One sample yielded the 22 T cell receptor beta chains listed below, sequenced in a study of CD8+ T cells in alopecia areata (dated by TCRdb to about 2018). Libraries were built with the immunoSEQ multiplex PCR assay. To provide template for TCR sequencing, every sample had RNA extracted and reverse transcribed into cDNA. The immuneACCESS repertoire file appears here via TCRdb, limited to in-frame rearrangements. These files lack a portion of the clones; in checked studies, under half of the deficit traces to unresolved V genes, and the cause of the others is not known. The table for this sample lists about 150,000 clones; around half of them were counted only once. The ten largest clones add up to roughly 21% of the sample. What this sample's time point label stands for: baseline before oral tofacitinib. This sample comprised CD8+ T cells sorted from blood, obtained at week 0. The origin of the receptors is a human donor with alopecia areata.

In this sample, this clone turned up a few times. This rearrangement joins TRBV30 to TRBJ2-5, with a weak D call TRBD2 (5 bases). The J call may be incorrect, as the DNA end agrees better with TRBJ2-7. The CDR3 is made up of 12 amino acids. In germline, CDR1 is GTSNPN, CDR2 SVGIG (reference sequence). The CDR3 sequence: CAWSNGADEQYF. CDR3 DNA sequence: TGTGCCTGGTCGAACGGAGCGGACGAGCAGTACTTC.

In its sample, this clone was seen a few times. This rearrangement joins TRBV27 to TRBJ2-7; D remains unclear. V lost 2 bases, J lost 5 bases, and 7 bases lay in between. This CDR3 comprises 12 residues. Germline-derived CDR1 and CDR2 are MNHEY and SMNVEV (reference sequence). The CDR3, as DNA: TGTGCCAGCAGTTTACCCTCGGACGAGCAGTACTTC. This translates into CASSLPSDEQYF.

CDR3 in amino acids: CATSGGTSSHNEQFF. CDR3 sequence (DNA): TGTGCCACCAGCGGAGGGACTAGTTCCCACAATGAGCAGTTCTTC. V usage is TRBV15 and J usage is TRBJ2-1; TRBD2 aligns across 8 bases. CDR1 is LNHNV, CDR2 YYDKDF, per germline (reference sequence). This CDR3 comprises 15 residues. J gave up 5 bases and V 5 bases, and 8 bases lay outside the gene matches. The full variable domain, completed using reference TRBV15 and TRBJ2-1, is DAMVIQNPRYQVTQFGKPVTLSCSQTLNHNVMYWYQQKSSQAPKLLFHYYDKDFNNEADTPDNFQSRRPNTSFCFLDIRSPGLGDTAMYLCATSGGTSSHNEQFFGPGTRLTVL.

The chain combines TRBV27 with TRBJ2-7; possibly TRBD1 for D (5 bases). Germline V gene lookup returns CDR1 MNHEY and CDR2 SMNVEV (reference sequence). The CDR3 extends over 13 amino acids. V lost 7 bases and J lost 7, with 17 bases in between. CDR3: CASTSSSGNEQYF. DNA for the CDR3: TGTGCCAGCACGAGCAGTTCAGGGAATGAGCAGTACTTC.

The CDR3 is CSVEDRVTSLSEGYTF. CDR3 in DNA: TGCAGCGTTGAAGATAGGGTTACAAGTTTGTCAGAGGGCTACACCTTC. The J gene is TRBJ1-2, the V gene TRBV29-1; D is undetermined. Germline values: CDR1 SQVTM, CDR2 ANQGSEA. This CDR3 comprises 16 residues. V was pared by 0 bases and J by 8 bases, with 22 bases between.

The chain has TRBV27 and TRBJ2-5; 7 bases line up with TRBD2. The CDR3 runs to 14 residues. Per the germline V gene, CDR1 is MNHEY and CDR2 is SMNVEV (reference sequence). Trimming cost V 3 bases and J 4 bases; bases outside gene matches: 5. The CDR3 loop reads CASSFNPGGETQYF. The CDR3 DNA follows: TGTGCCAGCAGTTTCAACCCGGGGGGAGAGACCCAGTACTTC.

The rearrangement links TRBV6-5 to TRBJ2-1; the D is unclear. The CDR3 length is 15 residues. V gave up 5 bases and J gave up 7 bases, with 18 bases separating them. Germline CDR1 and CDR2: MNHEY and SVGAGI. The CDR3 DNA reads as TGTGCCAGCAGTAAGGTGCCAACCCGATGGAATGAGCAGTTCTTC. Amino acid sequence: CASSKVPTRWNEQFF.

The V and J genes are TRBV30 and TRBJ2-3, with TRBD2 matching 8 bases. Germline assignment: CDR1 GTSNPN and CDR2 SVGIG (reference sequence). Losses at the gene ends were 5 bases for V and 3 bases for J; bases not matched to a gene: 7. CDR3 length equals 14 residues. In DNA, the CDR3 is TGTGCCTGGGATCACACGGGAGGGACAGATACGCAGTATTTT. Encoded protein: CAWDHTGGTDTQYF. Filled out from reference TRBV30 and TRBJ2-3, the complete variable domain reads SQTIHQWPATLVQPVGSPLSLECTVEGTSNPNLYWYRQAAGRGLQLLFYSVGIGQISSEVPQNLSASRPQDRQFILSSKKLLLSDSGFYLCAWDHTGGTDTQYFGPGTRLTVL.

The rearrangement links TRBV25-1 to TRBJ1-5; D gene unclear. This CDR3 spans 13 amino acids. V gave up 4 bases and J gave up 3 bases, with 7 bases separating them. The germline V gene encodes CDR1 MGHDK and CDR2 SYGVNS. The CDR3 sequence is CASSVGNNQPQHF. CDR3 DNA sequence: TGTGCCAGCAGTGTAGGGAACAATCAGCCCCAGCATTTT.

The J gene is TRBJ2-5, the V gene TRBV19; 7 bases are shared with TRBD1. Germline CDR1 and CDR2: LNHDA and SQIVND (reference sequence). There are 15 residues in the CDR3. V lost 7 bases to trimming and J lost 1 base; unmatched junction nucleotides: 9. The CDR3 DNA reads TGTGCCAGTACCCATAGACAGGGAAGCCAAGAGACCCAGTACTTC. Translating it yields CASTHRQGSQETQYF.

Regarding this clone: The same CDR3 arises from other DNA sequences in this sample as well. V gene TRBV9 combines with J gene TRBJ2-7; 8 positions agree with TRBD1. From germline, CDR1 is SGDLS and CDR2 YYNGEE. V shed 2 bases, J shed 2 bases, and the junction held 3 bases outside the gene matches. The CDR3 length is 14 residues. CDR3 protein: CASSVGQVPYEQYF. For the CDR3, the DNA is TGTGCCAGCAGCGTGGGACAGGTACCCTACGAGCAGTACTTC.

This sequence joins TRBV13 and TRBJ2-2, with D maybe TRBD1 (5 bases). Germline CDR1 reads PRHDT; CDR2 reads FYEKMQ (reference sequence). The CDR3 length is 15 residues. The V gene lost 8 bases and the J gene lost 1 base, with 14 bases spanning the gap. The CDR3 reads CASRHPGMNTGELFF. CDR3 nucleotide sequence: TGTGCCAGCCGGCATCCAGGGATGAACACCGGGGAGCTGTTTTTT.

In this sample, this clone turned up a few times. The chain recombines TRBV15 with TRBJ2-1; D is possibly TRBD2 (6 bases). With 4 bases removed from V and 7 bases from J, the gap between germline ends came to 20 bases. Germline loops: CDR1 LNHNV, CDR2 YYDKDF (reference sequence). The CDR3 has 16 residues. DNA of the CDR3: TGTGCCACCAGCACTAGCCGGGACTTGGGGTGGAATGAGCAGTTCTTC. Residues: CATSTSRDLGWNEQFF.

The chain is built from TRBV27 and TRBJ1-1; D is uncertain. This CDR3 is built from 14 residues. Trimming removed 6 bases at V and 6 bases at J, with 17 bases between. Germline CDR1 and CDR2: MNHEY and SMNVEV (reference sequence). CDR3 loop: CASSLQQSTSEAFF. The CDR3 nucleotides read TGTGCCAGCAGCCTTCAACAATCGACTTCTGAAGCTTTCTTT.

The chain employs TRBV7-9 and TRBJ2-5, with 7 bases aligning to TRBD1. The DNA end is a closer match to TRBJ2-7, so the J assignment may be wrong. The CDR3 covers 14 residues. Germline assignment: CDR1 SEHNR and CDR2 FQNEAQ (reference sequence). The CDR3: CASSSQGNSYEQYF. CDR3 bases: TGTGCCAGCAGCTCACAGGGGAACTCCTACGAGCAGTACTTC.

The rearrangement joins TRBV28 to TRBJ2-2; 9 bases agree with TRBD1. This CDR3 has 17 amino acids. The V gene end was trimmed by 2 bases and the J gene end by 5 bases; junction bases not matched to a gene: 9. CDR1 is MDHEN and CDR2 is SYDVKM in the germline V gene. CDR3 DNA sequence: TGTGCCAGCAGTTTAAAATTTGGGACAGGGTGGACCGGGGAGCTGTTTTTT. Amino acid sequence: CASSLKFGTGWTGELFF.

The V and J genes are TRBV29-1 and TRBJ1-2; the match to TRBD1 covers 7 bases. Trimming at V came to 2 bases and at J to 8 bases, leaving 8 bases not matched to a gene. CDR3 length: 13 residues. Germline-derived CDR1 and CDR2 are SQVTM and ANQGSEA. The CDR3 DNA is TGCAGCGTTGAACAAGTAGGGGGCCCAGGCTACACCTTC. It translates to CSVEQVGGPGYTF.

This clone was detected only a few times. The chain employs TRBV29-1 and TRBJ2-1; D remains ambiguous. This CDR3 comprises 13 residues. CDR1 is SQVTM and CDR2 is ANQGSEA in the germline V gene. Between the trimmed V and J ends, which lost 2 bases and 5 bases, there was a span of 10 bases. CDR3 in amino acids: CSVESDANNEQFF. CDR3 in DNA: TGCAGCGTTGAATCCGACGCAAACAATGAGCAGTTCTTC.

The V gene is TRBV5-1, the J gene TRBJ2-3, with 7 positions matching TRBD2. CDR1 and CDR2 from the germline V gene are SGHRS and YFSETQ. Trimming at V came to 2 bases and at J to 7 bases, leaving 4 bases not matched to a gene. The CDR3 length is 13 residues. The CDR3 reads CASSFGRGNTQYF. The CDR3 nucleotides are TGCGCCAGCAGCTTCGGGCGGGGGAATACGCAGTATTTT.

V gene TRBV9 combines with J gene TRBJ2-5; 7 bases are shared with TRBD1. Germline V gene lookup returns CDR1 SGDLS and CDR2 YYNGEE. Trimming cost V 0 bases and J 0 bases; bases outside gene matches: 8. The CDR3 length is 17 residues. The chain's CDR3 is CASSVAVGQLHQETQYF. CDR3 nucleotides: TGTGCCAGCAGCGTAGCTGTGGGACAGCTACACCAAGAGACCCAGTACTTC.

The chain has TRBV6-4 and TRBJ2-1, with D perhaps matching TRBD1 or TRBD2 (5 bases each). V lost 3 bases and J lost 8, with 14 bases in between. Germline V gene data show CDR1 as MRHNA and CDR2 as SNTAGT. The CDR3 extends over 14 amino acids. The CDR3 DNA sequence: TGTGCCAGCAGTGAGGGCCCGCGAGGGGATGAGCAGTTCTTC. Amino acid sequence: CASSEGPRGDEQFF.

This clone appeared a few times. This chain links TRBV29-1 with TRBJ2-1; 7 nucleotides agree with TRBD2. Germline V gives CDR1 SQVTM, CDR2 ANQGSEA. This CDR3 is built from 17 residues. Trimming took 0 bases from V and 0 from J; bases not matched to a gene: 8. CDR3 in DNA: TGCAGCGTTGAAGATCGGGCAGCGGGAAGCTCCTACAATGAGCAGTTCTTC. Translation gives CSVEDRAAGSSYNEQFF.